The 30 T cell receptor beta chains in this list originate from one sample, sequenced in a study of neurological immune-mediated disorders (dated by TCRdb to the late 2010s). The method was 5' RACE. Instrument used: Illumina HiSeq 2500. The raw public data were reprocessed by TCRdb itself: fastp quality trimming at Q25, MiXCR clonotype calling, in-frame beta chains only. Under each unique CDR3 protein, matching rows form one entry showing the most common genes and DNA. This sample comprises about 43,000 distinct CDR3 sequences, approximately 11% of them detected only once. The top ten clones comprise 1.3% of the sample. Sequencing input: PBMCs. Every receptor here comes from a female donor in good health.

The genes are TRBV12-3 or TRBV12-4 and TRBJ1-5; TRBD1 might be the D (5 bases). The DNA end lines up better with TRBJ2-3; the J call may be wrong. This CDR3 has 15 residues. CDR3 nucleotides: TGTGCCAGCAGCTATCAGGGTTCGAGCAATCAGCCCCAGTATTTT. Its protein product is CASSYQGSSNQPQYF.

In its sample, this clonotype was seen many times. This chain uses TRBV28 with TRBJ2-3; 9 nucleotides align to TRBD2. Germline values: CDR1 MDHEN, CDR2 SYDVKM. The ends lost 6 bases at V and 3 bases at J; junction bases unmatched: 10. The CDR3 is 16 residues long. The CDR3 DNA reads as TGTGCCAGCAGCCTCGGGCAAAGCGGGGGGACAGATACGCAGTATTTT. This translates into CASSLGQSGGTDTQYF.

This clonotype was seen at least ten times. V is TRBV11-2 and J is TRBJ2-5; 9 nucleotides line up with TRBD2. This CDR3 has 12 amino acids. Germline assignment: CDR1 SGHAT and CDR2 FQNNGV. V lost 11 bases to trimming and J lost 5 bases; unmatched junction nucleotides: 6. CDR3 sequence (DNA): TGTGCCGCGGGGGGGAAGGGGGAGACCCAGTACTTC. It specifies CAAGGKGETQYF. The whole variable domain, filled in from reference TRBV11-2 and TRBJ2-5, reads EAGVAQSPRYKIIEKRQSVAFWCNPISGHATLYWYQQILGQGPKLLIQFQNNGVVDDSQLPKDRFSAERLKGVDSTLKIQPAKLEDSAVYLCAAGGKGETQYFGPGTRLLVL.

In its sample, this clonotype was seen many times. The chain uses TRBV18 and TRBJ1-1; 9 positions match TRBD1. The CDR3 contains 17 residues. Germline CDR1 and CDR2: KGHSH and LQKENI. With V trimmed by 0 bases and J by 0 bases, 5 bases remained unmatched. The CDR3 here is CASSPPLGTGLNTEAFF. The CDR3 DNA is TGTGCCAGCTCACCACCGCTCGGGACAGGGTTGAACACTGAAGCTTTCTTT.

The table lists this clonotype with many counts. CDR3 nucleotides: TGCAGTGCTATGCCCTCGGATGTGGCTAATGAAAAACTGTTTTTT. Translating gives CSAMPSDVANEKLFF. The chain uses TRBV20-1 and TRBJ1-4; no firm D call. The length of the CDR3 is 15 residues. Trimming took 4 bases from V and 3 from J, leaving 15 bases between them. Per germline, CDR1 DFQATT and CDR2 SNEGSKA (reference sequence).

This clonotype was recorded many times. This chain uses TRBV25-1 with TRBJ2-2, with D perhaps TRBD1 or TRBD2 (6 bases each). The CDR3 has 16 residues. Trimming removed 0 bases at V and 6 bases at J, with 14 bases between. CDR1 and CDR2 from the germline V gene are MGHDK and SYGVNS. The CDR3 reads CASSEYRGQGPGELFF. CDR3 nucleotides: TGTGCCAGCAGTGAATATCGGGGGCAAGGTCCCGGGGAGCTGTTTTTT. The full variable domain, with the rest looked up from reference TRBV25-1 and TRBJ2-2, is EADIYQTPRYLVIGTGKKITLECSQTMGHDKMYWYQQDPGMELHLIHYSYGVNSTEKGDLSSESTVSRIRTEHFPLTLESARPSHTSQYLCASSEYRGQGPGELFFGEGSRLTVL.

The table lists this clonotype with many counts. DNA of the CDR3: TGTGCCAGCAGCCCCAGACAGGGCGGACAGCCCCAGCATTTT. Encoded protein: CASSPRQGGQPQHF. This chain uses TRBV3-1 with TRBJ1-5; TRBD1 matches 7 bases. The CDR3 contains 14 residues. The germline gives CDR1 LGHDT, CDR2 YNNKEL (reference sequence). J lost 7 bases, V lost 4 bases, and 7 bases had no gene match.

The table lists this clonotype with many counts. The rearrangement links TRBV20-1 to TRBJ1-1; D is undetermined. V lost 3 bases, J lost 2 bases, and 10 bases lay in between. The CDR3 is 13 amino acids. Germline CDR1 is DFQATT and CDR2 is SNEGSKA (reference sequence). The CDR3 loop is CSARQAPNTEAFF. The CDR3 region has the DNA TGCAGTGCTAGGCAGGCTCCCAACACTGAAGCTTTCTTT.

This clonotype was detected many times. V and J are TRBV10-3 and TRBJ2-1, with TRBD2 matching 9 bases. Germline V CDR1 and CDR2: ENHRY, SYGVKD. V lost 3 bases to trimming and J lost 7 bases; unmatched junction nucleotides: 10. The CDR3 loop spans 16 amino acids. The CDR3 sequence is CAISEEASGTLNEQFF. As DNA, the CDR3 is TGTGCCATCAGTGAAGAGGCTAGCGGGACTTTAAATGAGCAGTTCTTC.

In the case of this clonotype: Possible read error: a much larger clone is one base away. The V gene is TRBV29-1, the J gene TRBJ1-1, with D possibly TRBD1 on 6 matching bases. Trimming shortened V by 7 bases and J by 6 bases, and 18 bases separated the two germline ends. The CDR3 has 13 residues. Germline CDR1 and CDR2: SQVTM and ANQGSEA. CDR3: CSEVKGGVSEAFF. As DNA, the CDR3 is TGCAGCGAAGTGAAAGGGGGAGTTTCTGAAGCTTTCTTT.

This chain uses TRBV18 with TRBJ2-6; D not resolved. CDR3 length: 18 residues. Trimming cost V 2 bases and J 1 base, with 15 bases left between them. Germline values: CDR1 KGHSH, CDR2 LQKENI. Here the CDR3 reads CASSPIRVVESGANVLTF. The CDR3 bases are TGTGCCAGCTCACCAATTCGGGTCGTGGAGTCTGGGGCCAACGTCCTGACTTTC.

The chain has TRBV5-6 and TRBJ2-7; D call uncertain. Trimming removed 2 bases at V and 6 bases at J, with 9 bases between. The CDR3 length is 12 residues. Germline V lookup: CDR1 SGHDT, CDR2 YYEEEE. In nucleotides, the CDR3 is TGTGCCAGCAGCTTCGGTTGGGGCGAGCAGTACTTC. Translated: CASSFGWGEQYF. Using reference TRBV5-6 and TRBJ2-7 for the parts outside the CDR3, the full variable domain is DAGVTQSPTHLIKTRGQQVTLRCSPKSGHDTVSWYQQALGQGPQFIFQYYEEEERQRGNFPDRFSGHQFPNYSSELNVNALLLGDSALYLCASSFGWGEQYFGPGTRLTVT.

The genes are TRBV19 and TRBJ2-6, with TRBD1 matching 7 bases. Germline-derived CDR1 and CDR2 are LNHDA and SQIVND (reference sequence). The CDR3 is 19 amino acids. V shed 4 bases and J 3 bases; nucleotides not matched to a gene: 15. The CDR3 reads CASSTRTGSIRGGANVLTF. DNA for the CDR3: TGTGCCAGTAGTACTCGGACAGGTTCAATCCGTGGTGGGGCCAACGTCCTGACTTTC.

There are many counts of this clonotype. The chain couples TRBV27 to TRBJ2-1; 10 positions agree with TRBD2. The CDR3 extends over 15 amino acids. Germline assignment: CDR1 MNHEY and CDR2 SMNVEV (reference sequence). With V trimmed by 2 bases and J by 7 bases, 5 bases remained unmatched. The CDR3 spells CASSLGAGGLNEQFF. The CDR3 DNA is TGTGCCAGCAGTTTAGGAGCGGGGGGGTTGAATGAGCAGTTCTTC.

This clonotype was observed at least ten times. The chain carries TRBV24-1 and TRBJ1-2; possibly TRBD1 for D (5 bases). V lost 3 bases, J lost 11 bases, and 21 bases lay in between. The CDR3 loop spans 15 amino acids. CDR1 and CDR2 from the germline V gene are KGHDR and SFDVKD. CDR3 in DNA: TGTGCCACCAGTGATCCTGATTCCGGGACCCAAGAGTACACCTTC. Its protein product is CATSDPDSGTQEYTF.

This clonotype occurred many times. The chain joins TRBV20-1 to TRBJ2-5; 9 positions agree with TRBD1. The trim removed 1 base at V and 5 bases at J, leaving 8 bases unmatched. The germline V gene encodes CDR1 DFQATT and CDR2 SNEGSKA (reference sequence). CDR3 length equals 15 residues. CDR3 sequence (DNA): TGCAGTGCTAGAGGATCCGGGACAGGGCGGGAGACCCAGTACTTC. Its protein product is CSARGSGTGRETQYF.

The CDR3 sequence is CSARPTGQGWRQPQHF. In DNA, the CDR3 is TGCAGTGCTAGACCAACCGGACAGGGATGGAGACAGCCCCAGCATTTT. The chain carries TRBV20-1 and TRBJ1-5, with 8 bases lining up with TRBD1. In germline, CDR1 is DFQATT, CDR2 SNEGSKA (reference sequence). The CDR3 has 16 residues. V lost 2 bases, J lost 7 bases, and 13 bases stayed unmatched.

This clonotype was counted many times. This chain links TRBV20-1 with TRBJ2-5; D is unclear. Germline V gene data show CDR1 as DFQATT and CDR2 as SNEGSKA (reference sequence). The CDR3 covers 13 residues. V lost 0 bases and J 1 base, leaving 6 bases between the germline ends. This CDR3 is CSARDSPQETQYF. Written as DNA, the CDR3 is TGCAGTGCTAGAGATTCGCCCCAAGAGACCCAGTACTTC.

This clonotype was detected many times. The chain carries TRBV7-8 and TRBJ2-7; 8 bases map to TRBD2. The CDR3 has 14 residues. The junction had 1 base not matched to a gene; V was cut back by 2 bases and J by 1 base. Germline CDR1 and CDR2: SGHVS and FQNEAQ. This chain's CDR3 is CASSLLAGSYEQYF. The CDR3 nucleotides read TGTGCCAGCAGCTTACTAGCGGGTTCCTACGAGCAGTACTTC.

This clonotype was seen ten or more times. The V gene is TRBV5-1, the J gene TRBJ2-1; a weak D match, TRBD2 (6 bases). V was cut by 0 bases and J by 7 bases, with 11 bases left in between. CDR3 size: 14 residues. Per the germline V gene, CDR1 is SGHRS and CDR2 is YFSETQ. The CDR3 protein is CASSLVPGRNEQFF. CDR3 DNA sequence: TGCGCCAGCAGCTTGGTTCCAGGGAGGAATGAGCAGTTCTTC.

This clonotype was seen repeatedly, ten times or more. The chain links TRBV20-1 to TRBJ1-1, with 9 bases matching TRBD1. The junction had 7 bases not matched to a gene; V was cut back by 0 bases and J by 5 bases. The CDR3 runs to 15 residues. The germline CDR1 and CDR2 sequences are DFQATT and SNEGSKA (reference sequence). The CDR3 DNA is TGCAGTGCTAGAGATATGACAGGGGGTGAAACTGAAGCTTTCTTT. It codes for CSARDMTGGETEAFF.

A remark on this clonotype: A read error may explain this, as a much larger clone is one base away. The chain has TRBV9 and TRBJ2-1; TRBD1 or TRBD2 may be the D gene (6 bases each). The CDR3 runs 16 residues. CDR1 SGDLS and CDR2 YYNGEE come from the germline V gene. CDR3 protein: CASSVGGLGGYNDQFF. The CDR3 DNA reads TGTGCCAGCAGCGTAGGGGGACTTGGGGGCTACAATGATCAGTTCTTC.

This clonotype was seen repeatedly, ten times or more. The chain combines TRBV6-1 with TRBJ2-1; D is tentatively TRBD1 or TRBD2 (5 bases each). Germline V gene sequence: CDR1 MNHNS, CDR2 SASEGT. The CDR3 contains 14 residues. V was pared by 3 bases and J by 7 bases, with 13 bases between. Written as DNA, the CDR3 is TGTGCCAGCAGTGACAGGGAGCGAAGGAATGAGCAGTTCTTC. Encoded protein: CASSDRERRNEQFF.

In its sample, this clonotype was seen many times. The V and J genes are TRBV5-1 and TRBJ1-2; D ambiguous. The CDR3 consists of 11 residues. V was cut by 7 bases and J by 8 bases, with 12 bases left in between. The germline gives CDR1 SGHRS, CDR2 YFSETQ. The CDR3 nucleotides are TGCGCCAGCTCCCTTGATAAAGGCTACACCTTC. Translating gives CASSLDKGYTF. Supplemented by reference TRBV5-1 and TRBJ1-2, the full variable domain reads KAGVTQTPRYLIKTRGQQVTLSCSPISGHRSVSWYQQTPGQGLQFLFEYFSETQRNKGNFPGRFSGRQFSNSRSEMNVSTLELGDSALYLCASSLDKGYTFGSGTRLTVV.

Ten or more counts support this clonotype. The chain has TRBV7-9 and TRBJ2-1, with 12 bases matching TRBD2. The ends lost 4 bases at V and 9 bases at J; junction bases unmatched: 10. Germline assignment: CDR1 SEHNR and CDR2 FQNEAQ (reference sequence). The CDR3 runs 16 residues. CDR3 sequence (DNA): TGTGCCAGCAGCTCTCGACTAGCGGGGGCCTTTAGTGAGCAGTTCTTC. Its translation is CASSSRLAGAFSEQFF.

This clonotype occurred many times. V gene TRBV3-1 combines with J gene TRBJ1-6; 9 nucleotides line up with TRBD1. The germline V gene has CDR1 LGHDT and CDR2 YNNKEL (reference sequence). The CDR3 runs 14 residues. V shed 6 bases, J shed 9 bases, and the junction held 6 bases outside the gene matches. The CDR3 bases are TGTGCCAGCAGTGACAGGGGGGTTCCTTCACCCCTCCACTTT. Amino acids: CASSDRGVPSPLHF.

The CDR3 protein is CASSSRRRGNTGELFF. The DNA of the CDR3 is TGTGCCAGCAGCTCCAGAAGGCGGGGCAACACCGGGGAGCTGTTTTTT. The chain links TRBV6-5 to TRBJ2-2; TRBD2 is a possible D gene (6 bases). CDR1 and CDR2 from the germline V gene are MNHEY and SVGAGI. The CDR3 consists of 16 residues. Trimming took 6 bases from V and 2 from J, leaving 16 bases between them.

This clonotype was recorded at least ten times. The chain links TRBV4-2 to TRBJ1-2, with 7 bases identical to TRBD1. Germline values: CDR1 LGHNA, CDR2 YNFKEQ. V lost 0 bases and J lost 7; bases outside the gene matches: 14. CDR3 length: 17 residues. The CDR3: CASSQEDRKFSGSGYTF. The CDR3 region has the DNA TGTGCCAGCAGCCAAGAGGACAGGAAGTTCTCCGGGAGTGGCTACACCTTC.

Ten or more counts support this clonotype. This rearrangement joins TRBV7-3 to TRBJ2-3; 9 bases agree with TRBD1. Germline assignment: CDR1 SGHTA and CDR2 FQGTGA. Germline trimming cut 5 bases from V and 0 bases from J; bases unmatched to any gene: 9. The CDR3 is 17 residues long. For the CDR3, the DNA is TGTGCCAGCAGCAAGACCGGGACAGGGCTCAGCACAGATACGCAGTATTTT. It specifies CASSKTGTGLSTDTQYF.

This clonotype appeared many times. This rearrangement joins TRBV20-1 to TRBJ2-7; TRBD1 aligns across 7 bases. Germline V gene sequence: CDR1 DFQATT, CDR2 SNEGSKA (reference sequence). V gave up 7 bases and J gave up 1 base; unmatched junction bases: 7. CDR3 length: 13 amino acids. CDR3 DNA sequence: TGCAGTGGACAGGGTTCGTGGTCCTACGAGCAGTACTTC. This encodes CSGQGSWSYEQYF.